A single T cell receptor beta chain is shown here with its context. RNA extraction was followed by reverse transcription into cDNA, which acted as the sequencing template. Sequencing used immunoSEQ multiplex PCR; TCRdb keeps in-frame clones, though not all of them. The data show more than 200,000 clones, more than 55% seen once. These data belong to a study of CD8+ T cells in alopecia areata. CDR1 MNHEY and CDR2 SMNVEV come from the germline V gene (reference sequence). The length of the CDR3 is 16 residues. V lost 5 bases and J lost 7, with 21 bases in between. As for treatment: oral pan-JAK inhibitor, 5-10 mg twice daily.

Sequencing was performed on CD4+ T cells sorted from blood, taken at approximately week 44, from a patient treated with tofacitinib. The sequence was collected from a human donor with alopecia areata. The rearrangement uses TRBV27 and TRBJ2-1, with D tentatively TRBD2 (5 bases). The DNA for the CDR3 is TGTGCCAGCAGTGACCTCAGCGGTCTTACGACGAATGAGCAGTTCTTC. Amino acid sequence: CASSDLSGLTTNEQFF.